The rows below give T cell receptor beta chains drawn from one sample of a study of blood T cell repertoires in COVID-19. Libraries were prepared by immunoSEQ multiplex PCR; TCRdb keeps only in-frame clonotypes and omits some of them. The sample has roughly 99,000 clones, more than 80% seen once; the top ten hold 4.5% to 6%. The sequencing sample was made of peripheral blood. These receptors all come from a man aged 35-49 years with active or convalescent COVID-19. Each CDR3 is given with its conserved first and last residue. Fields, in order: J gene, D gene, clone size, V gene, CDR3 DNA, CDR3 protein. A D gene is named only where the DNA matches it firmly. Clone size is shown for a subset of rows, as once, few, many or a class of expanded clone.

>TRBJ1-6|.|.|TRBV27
TGTGCCAGCAGTTTCAACGCCGGGACACCTGCATATCCCCTCCACTTT
CASSFNAGTPAYPLHF
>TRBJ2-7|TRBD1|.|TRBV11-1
TGTGCCAGCAGCTTCGGACAGGGGTACGAGCAGTACTTC
CASSFGQGYEQYF
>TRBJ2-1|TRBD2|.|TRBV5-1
TGCGCCAGCCGGCTAGCGGGAGGGCCGCTCTATGAGCAGTTCTTC
CASRLAGGPLYEQFF
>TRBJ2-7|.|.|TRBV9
TGTGCCAGCAGCGTAGCGGGACACGGTTCCTACGAGCAGTACTTC
CASSVAGHGSYEQYF
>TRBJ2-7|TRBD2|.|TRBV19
TGTGCCAGTAGCCCGGGACTAGCGCCTCCCTACGAGCAGTACTTC
CASSPGLAPPYEQYF
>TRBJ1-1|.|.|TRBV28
TGTGCCAGCAGTTTAAGTGGGCTATGGACTGAAGCTTTCTTT
CASSLSGLWTEAFF
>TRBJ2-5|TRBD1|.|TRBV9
TGTGCCAGCAGCAACACCGGACAGGAGAGGATTGAGACCCAGTACTTC
CASSNTGQERIETQYF
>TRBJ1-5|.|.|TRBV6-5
TGTGCCAGCAGTTACTCGTTACAGGGCGGGCAGCCCCAGCATTTT
CASSYSLQGGQPQHF
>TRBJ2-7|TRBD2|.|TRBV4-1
TGCGCCAGCAGCCAACGCAACCTGCTCCCTAGCGGGAGTTACGAGCAGTACTTC
CASSQRNLLPSGSYEQYF
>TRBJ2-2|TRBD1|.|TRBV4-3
TGCGCCAGCAGCCCTGGACAGGGGGCCGACACCGGGGAGCTGTTTTTT
CASSPGQGADTGELFF
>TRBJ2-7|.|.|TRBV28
TGTGCCAGCAGTTTGGGCAGCCTGCAGTACTTC
CASSLGSLQYF
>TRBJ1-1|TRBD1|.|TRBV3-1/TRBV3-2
TGTGCCAGCTGGGGGTACGGGACAGGATGGGATCAACAGGTCACTGAAGCTTTCTTT
CASWGYGTGWDQQVTEAFF
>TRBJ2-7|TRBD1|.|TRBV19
TGTGCCAGTAGTGGGACAGGGGCCTACGAGCAGTACTTC
CASSGTGAYEQYF
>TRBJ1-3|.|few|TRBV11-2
TGTGCCAGCAGCTCCAGCCCCCCAGGGAAAACCATATATTTT
CASSSSPPGKTIYF
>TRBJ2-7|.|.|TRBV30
TGTGCCTGGAGCCACTCTTACAGGGACTACGAGCAGTACTTC
CAWSHSYRDYEQYF
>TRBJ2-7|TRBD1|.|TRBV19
TGTGCCAGTAGTCTCGACAGGGGAAGGCAGTACTTC
CASSLDRGRQYF
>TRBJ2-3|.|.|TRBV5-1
TGCGCCAGCACGCTATTAGCGAGTATCACAGATACGCAGTATTTT
CASTLLASITDTQYF
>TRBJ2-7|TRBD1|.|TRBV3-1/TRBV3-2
TGTGCCAGCAGCCGGGGGACAGGGGTTCACGAGCAGTACTTC
CASSRGTGVHEQYF
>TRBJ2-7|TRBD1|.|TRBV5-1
TGCGCCAGCAGCTTGACCGGGACAGCCCCGTCTGAGCAGTACTTC
CASSLTGTAPSEQYF